Below, 18 T cell receptor beta chains from the same sample are listed, as sequenced in a study of blood T cell repertoires in COVID-19. TCRdb keeps only in-frame clones here, not all; method: immunoSEQ multiplex PCR. The sample carries approximately 190,000 clones, about 85% recorded once. Sequenced: peripheral blood. The origin of the receptors is a man aged 55-75 years with active or convalescent COVID-19.

The CDR3 DNA sequence: TGTGCCTGGAGTACTGGGACAGGGGGCGGCAATCAGCCCCAGCATTTT. Amino acids: CAWSTGTGGGNQPQHF. The chain is built from TRBV30 and TRBJ1-5; TRBD1 matches at 12 bases. This CDR3 is 16 amino acids long. With 2 bases clipped from V and 2 bases from J, the junction kept 4 bases outside the gene matches. Germline CDR1 reads GTSNPN; CDR2 reads SVGIG (reference sequence).

The J gene is TRBJ1-1, the V gene TRBV11-2; 12 bases agree with TRBD1. Germline CDR1 is SGHAT and CDR2 is FQNNGV. CDR3 length: 15 residues. The ends lost 4 bases at V and 7 bases at J; junction bases unmatched: 7. The CDR3 protein is CASSSGTGGRSEAFF. The CDR3 nucleotides read TGTGCCAGCAGCTCCGGGACAGGGGGCAGGAGTGAAGCTTTCTTT.

J is TRBJ2-5 and V is TRBV5-8; TRBD1 agrees at 7 bases. The ends lost 3 bases at V and 7 bases at J; junction bases unmatched: 6. The CDR3 totals 13 residues. The germline V gene has CDR1 SGHTS and CDR2 YDEGEE. The CDR3 reads CASSYRGEVTQYF. CDR3 DNA sequence: TGTGCCAGCAGCTACAGGGGAGAAGTGACCCAGTACTTC.

The table lists this clone with a count of one. The V call is TRBV29-1, the J call TRBJ1-2, with D possibly being TRBD1 (5 bases). The V and J ends lost 4 bases and 1 base respectively, with 16 bases between them. This CDR3 is 15 amino acids long. CDR1 and CDR2 (germline): SQVTM, ANQGSEA. This CDR3 reads CSVALSTARNYGYTF. CDR3 DNA: TGCAGCGTTGCCCTCTCGACAGCCCGTAACTATGGCTACACCTTC.

The rearrangement links TRBV7-7 to TRBJ2-5, with a tentative D call TRBD2 (7 bases). The V and J ends lost 5 bases and 4 bases respectively, with 20 bases between them. Germline V gene data show CDR1 as SSHAT and CDR2 as FNYEAQ (reference sequence). The CDR3 covers 16 residues. The CDR3, as DNA: TGTGCCAGCAGCCCACGGGCCGGGGGGCGGGGAGAGACCCAGTACTTC. This encodes CASSPRAGGRGETQYF.

This clone was picked up a small number of times. The chain is built from TRBV15 and TRBJ1-3, with D uncertain. The CDR3 is 16 residues long. Germline V CDR1 and CDR2: LNHNV, YYDKDF (reference sequence). Trimming stripped 0 bases from V and 0 bases from J, with 9 bases between. The CDR3 coding sequence is TGTGCCACCAGCAGAGATACGGCAGGCTCTGGAAACACCATATATTTT. This codes for CATSRDTAGSGNTIYF.

Worth noting for this clone: Different DNA sequences within this sample yield the same CDR3. The chain joins TRBV5-1 to TRBJ1-4, with TRBD1 matching 8 bases. The germline V gene encodes CDR1 SGHRS and CDR2 YFSETQ. This CDR3 contains 14 residues. Trimming cost V 0 bases and J 5 bases; bases outside gene matches: 0. The CDR3: CASSLGQGNEKLFF. CDR3 sequence (DNA): TGCGCCAGCAGCTTGGGACAGGGGAATGAAAAACTGTTTTTT.

The V gene is TRBV11-2, the J gene TRBJ1-3; 7 nucleotides match TRBD1. The CDR3 length is 17 residues. The trim removed 0 bases at V and 3 bases at J, leaving 8 bases unmatched. Germline V gene data show CDR1 as SGHAT and CDR2 as FQNNGV. The CDR3 nucleotides are TGTGCCAGCAGCTTAGATTACAGGGGTACGTTTGGAAACACCATATATTTT. Translated, it gives CASSLDYRGTFGNTIYF.

The rearrangement joins TRBV6-5 to TRBJ2-1, with a possible D match to TRBD1 (6 bases). The germline gives CDR1 MNHEY, CDR2 SVGAGI. Between the trimmed V and J ends, which lost 6 bases and 9 bases, there was a span of 15 bases. This CDR3 contains 13 residues. The CDR3 loop reads CASRQGQWGEQFF. The CDR3 DNA is TGTGCCAGCAGACAGGGTCAATGGGGTGAGCAGTTCTTC.

The V call is TRBV5-1, the J call TRBJ2-2; D is possibly TRBD2 (6 bases). V dropped 4 bases and J dropped 5 bases, with 12 bases sitting between them. CDR3 length: 14 residues. Germline loops: CDR1 SGHRS, CDR2 YFSETQ. The CDR3 region is CASSGGTGTGELFF. The CDR3 DNA is TGCGCCAGCAGCGGTGGGACTGGGACCGGGGAGCTGTTTTTT. Complete variable domain (other parts from reference TRBV5-1 and TRBJ2-2): KAGVTQTPRYLIKTRGQQVTLSCSPISGHRSVSWYQQTPGQGLQFLFEYFSETQRNKGNFPGRFSGRQFSNSRSEMNVSTLELGDSALYLCASSGGTGTGELFFGEGSRLTVL.

The chain recombines TRBV6-5 with TRBJ2-7, with 9 bases lining up with TRBD2. The CDR3 contains 14 residues. With V trimmed by 6 bases and J by 3 bases, 6 bases remained unmatched. Germline lookup yields CDR1 MNHEY and CDR2 SVGAGI. The CDR3 sequence is CASSRAGGDYEQYF. Written as DNA, the CDR3 is TGTGCCAGCAGCCGAGCGGGGGGCGACTACGAGCAGTACTTC.

The genes are TRBV5-1 and TRBJ2-6, with 8 nucleotides matching TRBD1. V gave up 2 bases and J gave up 1 base; unmatched junction bases: 8. CDR1 SGHRS and CDR2 YFSETQ come from the germline V gene. The CDR3 spans 18 residues. The CDR3 sequence: CASSLIGQGASGANVLTF. The CDR3 DNA is TGCGCCAGCAGCTTAATAGGACAGGGCGCATCTGGGGCCAACGTCCTGACTTTC. Using reference TRBV5-1 and TRBJ2-6 for the parts outside the CDR3, the full variable domain is KAGVTQTPRYLIKTRGQQVTLSCSPISGHRSVSWYQQTPGQGLQFLFEYFSETQRNKGNFPGRFSGRQFSNSRSEMNVSTLELGDSALYLCASSLIGQGASGANVLTFGAGSRLTVL.

This sequence joins TRBV4-2 and TRBJ2-7, with 7 bases aligning to TRBD1. Germline V gene sequence: CDR1 LGHNA, CDR2 YNFKEQ. This CDR3 is 15 amino acids long. V lost 1 base and J lost 1; bases outside the gene matches: 4. The CDR3 reads CASSQATGQSYEQYF. The DNA for the CDR3 is TGTGCCAGCAGCCAAGCTACGGGACAGTCCTACGAGCAGTACTTC.

The chain links TRBV5-4 to TRBJ1-2, with 9 bases aligning to TRBD1. Germline CDR1 reads SGHNT; CDR2 reads YYREEE (reference sequence). The trim removed 4 bases at V and 8 bases at J, leaving 6 bases unmatched. This CDR3 contains 13 residues. The CDR3 sequence: CASSPRQGEGYTF. The CDR3 region has the DNA TGTGCCAGCAGCCCCCGACAGGGGGAAGGCTACACCTTC.

This clone was seen a single time. The J gene is TRBJ2-3, the V gene TRBV20-1; D ambiguous. Germline V CDR1 and CDR2: DFQATT, SNEGSKA (reference sequence). There are 15 residues in the CDR3. Trimming cost V 3 bases and J 5 bases, with 18 bases left between them. In DNA, the CDR3 is TGCAGTGCTAGTCCGGATCTTGGCGGAAAAGATACGCAGTATTTT. Translation: CSASPDLGGKDTQYF.

This chain joins TRBV5-1 and TRBJ2-3; 10 nucleotides agree with TRBD2. The CDR3 is 14 amino acids. Germline V gene data show CDR1 as SGHRS and CDR2 as YFSETQ. V lost 1 base, J lost 5 bases, and 1 base stayed unmatched. This CDR3 is CASSLPSGGDTQYF. CDR3 DNA sequence: TGCGCCAGCAGCTTGCCTAGCGGGGGAGATACGCAGTATTTT.

The V call is TRBV9, the J call TRBJ1-1, with TRBD1 matching over 9 bases. The germline CDR1 and CDR2 sequences are SGDLS and YYNGEE. This CDR3 spans 15 amino acids. J was trimmed by 1 base and V by 2 bases; bases with no gene match: 3. In DNA, the CDR3 is TGTGCCAGCAGCGTGACAGGGGGTGCGAACACTGAAGCTTTCTTT. Protein: CASSVTGGANTEAFF.

The V and J genes are TRBV23-1 and TRBJ2-5; TRBD1 might be the D (6 bases). TRBV23-1 is given ORF status, its function remaining uncertain. The V end lost 1 base, the J end lost 5 bases, and 11 bases lay between the germline ends. CDR3 length: 14 amino acids. The CDR3 reads CASSQYPGVETQYF. In DNA form, the CDR3 reads TGCGCCAGCAGTCAATACCCAGGGGTGGAGACCCAGTACTTC.